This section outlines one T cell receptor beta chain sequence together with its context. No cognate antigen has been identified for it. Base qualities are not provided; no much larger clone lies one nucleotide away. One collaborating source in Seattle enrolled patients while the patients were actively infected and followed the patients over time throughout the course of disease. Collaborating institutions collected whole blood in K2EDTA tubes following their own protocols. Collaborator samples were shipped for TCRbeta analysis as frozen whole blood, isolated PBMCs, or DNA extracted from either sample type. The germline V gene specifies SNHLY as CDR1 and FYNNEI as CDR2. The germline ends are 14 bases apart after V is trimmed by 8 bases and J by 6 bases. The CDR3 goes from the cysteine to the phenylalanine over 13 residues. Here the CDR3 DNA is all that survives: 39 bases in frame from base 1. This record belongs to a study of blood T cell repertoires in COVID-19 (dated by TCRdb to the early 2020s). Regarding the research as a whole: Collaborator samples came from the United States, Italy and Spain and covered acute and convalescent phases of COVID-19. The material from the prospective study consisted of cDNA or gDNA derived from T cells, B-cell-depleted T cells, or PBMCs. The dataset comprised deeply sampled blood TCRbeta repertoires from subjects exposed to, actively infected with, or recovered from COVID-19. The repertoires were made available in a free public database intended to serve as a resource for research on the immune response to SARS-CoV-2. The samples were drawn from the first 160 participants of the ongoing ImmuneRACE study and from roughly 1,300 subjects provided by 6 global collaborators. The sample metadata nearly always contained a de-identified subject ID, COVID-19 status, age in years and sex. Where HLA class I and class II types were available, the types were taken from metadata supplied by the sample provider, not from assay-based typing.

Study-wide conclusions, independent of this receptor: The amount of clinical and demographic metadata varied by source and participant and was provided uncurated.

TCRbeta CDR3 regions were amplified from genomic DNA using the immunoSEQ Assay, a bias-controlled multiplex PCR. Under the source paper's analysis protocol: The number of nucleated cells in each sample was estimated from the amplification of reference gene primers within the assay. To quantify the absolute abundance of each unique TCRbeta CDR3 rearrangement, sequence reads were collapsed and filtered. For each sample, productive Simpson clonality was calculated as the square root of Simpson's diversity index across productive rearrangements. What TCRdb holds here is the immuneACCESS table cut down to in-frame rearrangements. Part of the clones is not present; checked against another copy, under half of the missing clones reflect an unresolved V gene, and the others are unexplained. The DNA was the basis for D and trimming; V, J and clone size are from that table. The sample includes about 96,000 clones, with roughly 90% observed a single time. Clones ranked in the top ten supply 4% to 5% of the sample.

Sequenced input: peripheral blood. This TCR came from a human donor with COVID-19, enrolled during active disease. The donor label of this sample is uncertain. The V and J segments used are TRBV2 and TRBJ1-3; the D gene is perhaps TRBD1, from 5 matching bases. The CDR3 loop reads CASLRGEENTIYF. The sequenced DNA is TGTGCCAGCTTAAGGGGCGAGGAAAACACCATATATTTT. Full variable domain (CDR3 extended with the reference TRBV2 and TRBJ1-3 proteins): EPEVTQTPSHQVTQMGQEVILRCVPISNHLYFYWYRQILGQKVEFLVSFYNNEISEKSEIFDDQFSVERPDGSNFTLKIRSTKLEDSAMYFCASLRGEENTIYFGEGSWLTVV.